Below, 16 T cell receptor beta chains from the same sample are listed, as sequenced in a study of blood T cell repertoires in COVID-19. Method: immunoSEQ multiplex PCR; TCRdb's copy keeps in-frame clones and lacks some. This sample has a few hundred thousand clones; around 89% occur once, and the top ten carry around a tenth. What was sequenced was PBMCs or T cells enriched from blood (not recorded which). All receptors derive from a woman in her thirties or forties who had recovered from COVID-19.

The rearrangement joins TRBV7-2 to TRBJ1-3, with 7 bases aligning to TRBD1. Germline-derived CDR1 and CDR2 are SGHTA and FQGNSA. The CDR3 has 15 amino acids. V lost 5 bases, J lost 0 bases, and 4 bases stayed unmatched. The CDR3 region is CASSTDRLSGNTIYF. The CDR3 nucleotides read TGTGCCAGCAGCACGGACAGGCTCTCTGGAAACACCATATATTTT.

This chain links TRBV27 with TRBJ2-7; 9 bases are shared with TRBD1. The CDR3 has 17 amino acids. Germline-derived CDR1 and CDR2 are MNHEY and SMNVEV (reference sequence). V lost 4 bases, J lost 3 bases, and 13 bases stayed unmatched. Here the CDR3 reads CASSYHTPGQGGYEQYF. DNA of the CDR3: TGTGCCAGCAGTTACCACACGCCGGGACAGGGAGGCTACGAGCAGTACTTC.

The chain has TRBV4-1 and TRBJ2-4, with D perhaps TRBD1 (6 bases). Trimming removed 4 bases at V and 0 bases at J, with 13 bases between. Germline CDR1 reads MGHRA; CDR2 reads YSYEKL. The CDR3 extends over 16 amino acids. DNA for the CDR3: TGCGCCAGCAGCCCACGGACAGAGCTAGCCAAAAACATTCAGTACTTC. Translation gives CASSPRTELAKNIQYF.

The chain is built from TRBV7-2 and TRBJ2-1; 9 nucleotides match TRBD2. The CDR3 consists of 15 residues. V lost 1 base and J lost 11; bases outside the gene matches: 9. Per germline, CDR1 SGHTA and CDR2 FQGNSA. The CDR3 nucleotides are TGTGCCAGCAGCTTAGGCCTAGCGGGGCAAGGAAAGCAGTTCTTC. As protein: CASSLGLAGQGKQFF.

This chain uses TRBV10-3 with TRBJ1-1; 7 bases map to TRBD1. The CDR3 covers 13 residues. J lost 1 base, V lost 8 bases, and 4 bases had no gene match. Germline CDR1 reads ENHRY; CDR2 reads SYGVKD. The CDR3 DNA follows: TGTGCCATCCGAGACAGGGAGAACACTGAAGCTTTCTTT. It codes for CAIRDRENTEAFF.

This clone was observed a single time. J is TRBJ2-4 and V is TRBV4-3; 8 positions agree with TRBD1. The CDR3 extends over 20 amino acids. V was clipped by 0 bases and J by 1 base; unmatched bases: 14. Germline assignment: CDR1 LGHNA and CDR2 YSLEER. CDR3 in amino acids: CASSQEPPSIGQGAKNIQYF. The CDR3 DNA is TGCGCCAGCAGCCAAGAACCCCCATCAATCGGACAGGGCGCCAAAAACATTCAGTACTTC.

As for this clone: The sample has other DNA sequences that encode this CDR3 too. The V call is TRBV7-9, the J call TRBJ1-2; TRBD1 matches at 7 bases. The V gene end was trimmed by 5 bases and the J gene end by 4 bases; junction bases not matched to a gene: 7. From germline, CDR1 is SEHNR and CDR2 FQNEAQ (reference sequence). The CDR3 totals 14 residues. CDR3 sequence reads: CASSPRTGGYGYTF. CDR3 nucleotide sequence: TGTGCCAGCAGCCCAAGGACAGGAGGCTATGGCTACACCTTC.

The chain employs TRBV7-9 and TRBJ1-2, with D unclear. The V end lost 5 bases, the J end lost 8 bases, and 12 bases lay between the germline ends. The CDR3 is made up of 12 amino acids. Germline V lookup: CDR1 SEHNR, CDR2 FQNEAQ (reference sequence). CDR3 DNA: TGTGCCAGCAGCCTCCCAGGCCAAGGCTACACCTTC. It is translated as CASSLPGQGYTF.

This rearrangement joins TRBV29-1 to TRBJ2-7; D unclear. Germline V gene sequence: CDR1 SQVTM, CDR2 ANQGSEA. The V and J ends lost 5 bases and 0 bases respectively, with 11 bases between them. The CDR3 runs to 13 residues. This CDR3 reads CSVSTFLSYEQYF. In DNA, the CDR3 is TGCAGCGTTTCTACGTTCCTCTCCTACGAGCAGTACTTC.

The CDR3 sequence: CASSYGPPGVHEQYF. CDR3 nucleotides: TGTGCCAGCAGTTACGGGCCCCCCGGGGTCCACGAGCAGTACTTC. This chain connects TRBV6-2 or TRBV6-3 to TRBJ2-7, with D possibly being TRBD2 (5 bases). This CDR3 is built from 15 residues. V was shortened by 2 bases and J by 5 bases, with 16 bases between the two germline ends. Per the germline V gene, CDR1 is MNHEY and CDR2 is SVGEGT.

This sequence joins TRBV5-6 and TRBJ1-3; tentative D call: TRBD1 (5 bases). Germline assignment: CDR1 SGHDT and CDR2 YYEEEE. CDR3 length: 15 amino acids. V dropped 4 bases and J dropped 2 bases, with 13 bases sitting between them. In DNA, the CDR3 is TGTGCCAGCAGCCCAATGATAGGGGCTGGAAACACCATATATTTT. This sequence encodes CASSPMIGAGNTIYF.

The chain employs TRBV13 and TRBJ2-2; 9 bases map to TRBD2. The V gene's germline CDR1 is PRHDT and CDR2 FYEKMQ (reference sequence). The length of the CDR3 is 18 residues. V shed 3 bases, J shed 5 bases, and the junction held 13 bases outside the gene matches. The CDR3 protein is CASSFEASGALWTGELFF. In DNA form, the CDR3 reads TGTGCCAGCAGCTTCGAAGCTAGCGGGGCCCTTTGGACCGGGGAGCTGTTTTTT.

The chain recombines TRBV7-9 with TRBJ2-5, with D possibly being TRBD1 (5 bases). Germline V gene sequence: CDR1 SEHNR, CDR2 FQNEAQ (reference sequence). The germline V and J ends were trimmed by 3 bases and 3 bases, with 11 bases remaining between them. The CDR3 sequence is 14 residues long. The CDR3 region has the DNA TGTGCCAGCAGCTTGGCCAGCAGGGAAGAGACCCAGTACTTC. Translated: CASSLASREETQYF.

This clone has a single count. This chain joins TRBV2 and TRBJ1-5, with D unresolved. CDR1 and CDR2 (germline): SNHLY, FYNNEI. This CDR3 is 15 amino acids long. The V end was cut by 2 bases, the J end by 4 bases, with 12 bases between. CDR3 region: CASSESQQTNQPQHF. The CDR3 DNA follows: TGTGCCAGCAGTGAAAGTCAACAGACAAATCAGCCCCAGCATTTT. The whole variable domain, filled in from reference TRBV2 and TRBJ1-5, reads EPEVTQTPSHQVTQMGQEVILRCVPISNHLYFYWYRQILGQKVEFLVSFYNNEISEKSEIFDDQFSVERPDGSNFTLKIRSTKLEDSAMYFCASSESQQTNQPQHFGDGTRLSIL.

In its sample, this clone was seen a few times. This chain uses TRBV4-2 with TRBJ2-7; 12 nucleotides agree with TRBD1. The V gene's germline CDR1 is LGHNA and CDR2 YNFKEQ. The CDR3 totals 16 residues. Germline trimming cut 3 bases from V and 2 bases from J; bases unmatched to any gene: 5. In DNA form, the CDR3 reads TGTGCCAGCAGCCAGGGACAGGGGGCATCTCCCTACGAGCAGTACTTC. Its protein product is CASSQGQGASPYEQYF.

This chain connects TRBV29-1 to TRBJ1-1; a possible D gene is TRBD1 (5 bases). V lost 4 bases, J lost 0 bases, and 12 bases lay in between. The CDR3 is 14 amino acids. Germline CDR1 and CDR2: SQVTM and ANQGSEA. DNA for the CDR3: TGCAGCGTTGTTACGGGACTTATGAACACTGAAGCTTTCTTT. As protein: CSVVTGLMNTEAFF.